The T cell receptor beta chain under discussion was sequenced for a study of shared clonotypes between healthy human individuals. CDR3 length equals 13 residues. The V gene lost 5 bases and the J gene lost 3 bases, with 11 bases spanning the gap. CDR1 and CDR2 from the germline V gene are SGHVS and FNYEAQ. This table comes from immunoSEQ multiplex PCR, and its TCRdb copy is limited to in-frame clones, with some not included. This sample yields about 2 million clones, of which around 96% are seen a single time; about 1.1% belongs to the top ten. Study-level findings and limits: Generation probabilities of non-shared clonotypes were lower (relative to those shared by all four donors). Rarefaction analysis demonstrated incomplete sorted-subset sequencing notwithstanding large depth.

CD45RO negativity and positive selection for CCR7 defined naive CD8 cells, a population that excluded terminally differentiated effector memory CD45RA+ cells. In regard to this clone: Antigen: not known. The same CDR3 can be traced to other DNA sequences in this sample.

What was sequenced was naive CD8+ T cells sorted from blood. This TCR derives from a man between 18 and 35 years old in good health. The genes are TRBV7-6 and TRBJ2-7, with D perhaps assigned TRBD1 or TRBD2 (5 bases each). CDR3 residues: CASSGGPSYEQYF. In DNA, the CDR3 is TGTGCCAGCAGCGGGGGACCCAGCTACGAGCAGTACTTC.